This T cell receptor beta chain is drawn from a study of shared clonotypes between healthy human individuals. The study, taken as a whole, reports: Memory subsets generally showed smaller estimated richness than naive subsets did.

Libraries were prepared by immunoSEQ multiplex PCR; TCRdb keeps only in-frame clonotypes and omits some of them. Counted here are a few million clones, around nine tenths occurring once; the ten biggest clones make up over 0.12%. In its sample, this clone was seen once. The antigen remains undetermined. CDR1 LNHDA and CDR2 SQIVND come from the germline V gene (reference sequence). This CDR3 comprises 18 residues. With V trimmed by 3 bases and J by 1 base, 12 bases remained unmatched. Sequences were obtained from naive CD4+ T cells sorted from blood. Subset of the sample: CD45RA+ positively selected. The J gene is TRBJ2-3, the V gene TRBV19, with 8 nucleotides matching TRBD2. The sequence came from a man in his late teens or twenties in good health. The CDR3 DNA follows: TGTGCCAGTAGTATGAGCGGTCTTACTAGCGGCGGCACAGATACGCAGTATTTT. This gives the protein CASSMSGLTSGGTDTQYF.